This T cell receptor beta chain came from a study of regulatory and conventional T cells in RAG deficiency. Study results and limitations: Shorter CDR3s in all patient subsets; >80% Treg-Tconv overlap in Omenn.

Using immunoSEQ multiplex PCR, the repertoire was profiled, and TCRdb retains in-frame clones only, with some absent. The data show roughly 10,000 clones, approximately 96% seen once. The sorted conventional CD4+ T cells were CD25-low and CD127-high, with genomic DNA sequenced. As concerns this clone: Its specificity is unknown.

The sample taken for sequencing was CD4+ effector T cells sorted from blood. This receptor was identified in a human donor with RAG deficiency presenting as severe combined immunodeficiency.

The CDR3: CASSRPGTGGSTYEQYF. CDR3 in DNA: TGTGCCAGCAGCCGTCCCGGGACAGGGGGCTCGACCTACGAGCAGTACTTC. J is TRBJ2-7 and V is TRBV7-2; 12 bases line up with TRBD1. J gave up 2 bases and V 5 bases, and 10 bases lay outside the gene matches. CDR1 is SGHTA and CDR2 is FQGNSA in the germline V gene. This CDR3 has 17 residues.